These 7 T cell receptor beta chains were all obtained from the same sample, sequenced in a study of radiotherapy plus CTLA-4 blockade in lung cancer. This table comes from immunoSEQ multiplex PCR, and its TCRdb copy is limited to in-frame clones, with some not included. Of 35,000 to 55,000 clones detected, roughly 67% appear once; the ten largest clones hold 23%. This specimen was peripheral blood, taken from a patient treated with radiotherapy plus ipilimumab. These receptors all stem from a human donor with non-small cell lung cancer who had a partial response to radiotherapy plus ipilimumab.

The J gene is TRBJ1-1, the V gene TRBV27; D not resolved. V was pared by 4 bases and J by 5 bases, with 11 bases between. CDR1 and CDR2 (germline): MNHEY, SMNVEV (reference sequence). The CDR3 consists of 13 residues. The CDR3 sequence is CASSSRPGTEAFF. CDR3 DNA sequence: TGTGCCAGCAGTTCCCGACCGGGTACTGAAGCTTTCTTT.

The CDR3 DNA is TGCAGTCAGTGGGGCAGGGATGAGCAGTTCTTC. Translation: CSQWGRDEQFF. The chain uses TRBV20-1 and TRBJ2-1, with D possibly being TRBD1 (5 bases). V was trimmed by 8 bases and J by 8 bases, leaving 13 bases between them. This CDR3 comprises 11 residues. The germline CDR1 and CDR2 sequences are DFQATT and SNEGSKA (reference sequence).

CDR3 region: CASSLDRSTGELFF. The CDR3, as DNA: TGCGCCAGCAGCTTAGACAGGAGCACCGGGGAGCTGTTTTTT. This sequence joins TRBV5-1 and TRBJ2-2; tentative D call: TRBD1 (6 bases). Looked up from germline, CDR1 is SGHRS and CDR2 is YFSETQ. This CDR3 contains 14 residues. Trimming pared 2 bases from V and 4 bases from J, leaving 9 bases between.

The chain carries TRBV5-1 and TRBJ1-1; 7 bases agree with TRBD1. CDR1 and CDR2 from the germline V gene are SGHRS and YFSETQ. The CDR3 consists of 15 residues. V dropped 4 bases and J dropped 1; count of bases not matched to a gene: 7. Here the CDR3 reads CASSLEGAGNTEAFF. CDR3 DNA sequence: TGCGCCAGCAGCCTGGAGGGGGCCGGGAACACTGAAGCTTTCTTT.

This rearrangement joins TRBV7-9 to TRBJ2-6; D may be TRBD1 (5 bases). Trimming took 4 bases from V and 1 from J, leaving 14 bases between them. The germline gives CDR1 SEHNR, CDR2 FQNEAQ (reference sequence). The CDR3 totals 17 residues. Written as DNA, the CDR3 is TGTGCCAGCAGCTACAGGTTATCCTTATCTGGGGCCAACGTCCTGACTTTC. Translating gives CASSYRLSLSGANVLTF.

The genes are TRBV6-1 and TRBJ2-3, with 12 bases that match TRBD2. V lost 2 bases, J lost 0 bases, and 6 bases stayed unmatched. The CDR3 covers 18 residues. CDR1 is MNHNS and CDR2 is SASEGT in the germline V gene. The CDR3 DNA is TGTGCCAGCAGTGAAACTAGCGGGGGGCCGCCTAGCACAGATACGCAGTATTTT. Encoded protein: CASSETSGGPPSTDTQYF.

The gene calls are TRBV2 and TRBJ1-6; tentatively, D is TRBD1 (5 bases). Germline V lookup: CDR1 SNHLY, CDR2 FYNNEI. The CDR3 extends over 16 amino acids. V lost 3 bases and J 0 bases, leaving 9 bases between the germline ends. CDR3 in DNA: TGTGCCAGCAGTGAGGACAAAGGCTCCTATAATTCACCCCTCCACTTT. This translates into CASSEDKGSYNSPLHF.